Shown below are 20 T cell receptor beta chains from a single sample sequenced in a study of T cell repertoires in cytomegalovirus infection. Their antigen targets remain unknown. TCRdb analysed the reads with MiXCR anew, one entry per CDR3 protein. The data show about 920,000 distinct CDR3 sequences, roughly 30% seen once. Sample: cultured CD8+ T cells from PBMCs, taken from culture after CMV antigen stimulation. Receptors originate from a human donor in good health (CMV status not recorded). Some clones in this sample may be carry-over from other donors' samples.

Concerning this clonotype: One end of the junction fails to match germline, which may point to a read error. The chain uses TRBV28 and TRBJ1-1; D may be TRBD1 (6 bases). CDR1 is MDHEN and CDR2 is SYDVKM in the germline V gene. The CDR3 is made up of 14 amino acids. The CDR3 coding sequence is TGTGTCAGCAGTTTCGGACAGACACACACTGAAGCTTTCTTT. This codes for CVSSFGQTHTEAFF.

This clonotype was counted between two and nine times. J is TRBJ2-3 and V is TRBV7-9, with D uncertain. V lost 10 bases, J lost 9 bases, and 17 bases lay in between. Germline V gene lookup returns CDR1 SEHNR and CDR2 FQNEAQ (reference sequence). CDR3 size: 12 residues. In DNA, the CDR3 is TGTGCCATTCAAGCTCCCATGAACACGCAGTATTTT. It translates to CAIQAPMNTQYF.

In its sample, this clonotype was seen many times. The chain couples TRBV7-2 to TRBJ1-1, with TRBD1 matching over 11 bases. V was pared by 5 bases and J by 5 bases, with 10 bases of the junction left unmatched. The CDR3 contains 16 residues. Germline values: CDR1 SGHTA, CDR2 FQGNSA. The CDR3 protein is CASSPRGTGGRTEAFF. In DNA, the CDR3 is TGTGCCAGCAGCCCGAGAGGGACAGGGGGGAGAACTGAAGCTTTCTTT.

The CDR3 DNA follows: TGTGCCAGCAGTTCCCCCGGACAGCTCAATGAGCAGTTCTTC. Its protein is CASSSPGQLNEQFF. The chain has TRBV27 and TRBJ2-1, with a tentative D call TRBD1 (6 bases). The CDR3 loop spans 14 amino acids. The germline gives CDR1 MNHEY, CDR2 SMNVEV (reference sequence). The V and J ends lost 4 bases and 6 bases respectively, with 13 bases between them.

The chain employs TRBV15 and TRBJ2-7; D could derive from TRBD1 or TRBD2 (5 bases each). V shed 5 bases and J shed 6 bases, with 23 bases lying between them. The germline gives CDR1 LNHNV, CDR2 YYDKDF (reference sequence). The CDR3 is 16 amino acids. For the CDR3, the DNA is TGTGCCACCAGCGACCCGGAAGAAGGGGACGTTTCCGAGCAGTACTTC. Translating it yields CATSDPEEGDVSEQYF.

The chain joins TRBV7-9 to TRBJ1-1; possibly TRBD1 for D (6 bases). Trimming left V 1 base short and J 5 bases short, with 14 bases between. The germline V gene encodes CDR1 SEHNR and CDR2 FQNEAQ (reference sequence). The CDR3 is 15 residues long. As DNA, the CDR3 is TGTGCCAGCAGCTTAGGATCTGCAGGGGTGACTGAAGCTTTCTTT. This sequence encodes CASSLGSAGVTEAFF.

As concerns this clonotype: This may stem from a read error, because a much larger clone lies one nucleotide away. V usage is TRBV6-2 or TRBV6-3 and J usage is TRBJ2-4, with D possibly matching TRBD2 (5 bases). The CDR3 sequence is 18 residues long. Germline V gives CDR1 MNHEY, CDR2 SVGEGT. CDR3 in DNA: TGTGCCAGCAGTTCTCCCCTACGGGTTCTCCTAGCCAAAAACGTTCAGTACTTC. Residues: CASSSPLRVLLAKNVQYF.

CDR3 residues: CAISSGLAGGVGSYNEQFF. The CDR3 nucleotides read TGTGCCATCAGTTCGGGACTAGCGGGGGGGGTCGGCTCCTACAATGAGCAGTTCTTC. The chain joins TRBV10-3 to TRBJ2-1, with TRBD2 matching 16 bases. The trim removed 5 bases at V and 0 bases at J, leaving 7 bases unmatched. The CDR3 sequence is 19 residues long. CDR1 is ENHRY, CDR2 SYGVKD, per germline.

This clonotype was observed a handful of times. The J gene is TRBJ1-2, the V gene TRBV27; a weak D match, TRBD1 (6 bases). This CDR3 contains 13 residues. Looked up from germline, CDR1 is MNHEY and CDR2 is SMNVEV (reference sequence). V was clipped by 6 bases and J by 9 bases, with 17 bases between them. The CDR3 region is CASSPPGGRRYTF. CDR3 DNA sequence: TGTGCCAGCAGCCCTCCGGGGGGGCGTCGCTACACCTTC.

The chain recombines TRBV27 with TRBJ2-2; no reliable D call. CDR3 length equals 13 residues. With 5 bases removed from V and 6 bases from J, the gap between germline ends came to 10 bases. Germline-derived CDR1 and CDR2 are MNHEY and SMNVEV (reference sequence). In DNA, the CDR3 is TGTGCCAGCAGTGAGATCGGTTCCGGGGAGCTGTTTTTT. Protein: CASSEIGSGELFF.

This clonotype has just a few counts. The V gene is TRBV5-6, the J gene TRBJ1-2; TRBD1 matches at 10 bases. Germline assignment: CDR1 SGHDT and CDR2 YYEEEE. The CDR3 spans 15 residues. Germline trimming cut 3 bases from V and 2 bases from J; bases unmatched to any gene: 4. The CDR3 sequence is CASSYGTGVNYGYTF. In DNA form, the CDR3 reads TGTGCCAGCAGCTACGGGACAGGGGTGAACTATGGCTACACCTTC. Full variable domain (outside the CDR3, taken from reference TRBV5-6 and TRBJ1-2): DAGVTQSPTHLIKTRGQQVTLRCSPKSGHDTVSWYQQALGQGPQFIFQYYEEEERQRGNFPDRFSGHQFPNYSSELNVNALLLGDSALYLCASSYGTGVNYGYTFGSGTRLTVV.

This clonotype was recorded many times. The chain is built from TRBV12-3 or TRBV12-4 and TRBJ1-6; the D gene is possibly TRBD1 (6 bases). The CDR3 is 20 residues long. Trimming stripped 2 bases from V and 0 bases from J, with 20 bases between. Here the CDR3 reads CASSLSPLGQKSSYNSPLHF. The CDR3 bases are TGTGCCAGCAGTTTATCCCCGCTTGGACAGAAGAGCTCCTATAATTCACCCCTCCACTTT.

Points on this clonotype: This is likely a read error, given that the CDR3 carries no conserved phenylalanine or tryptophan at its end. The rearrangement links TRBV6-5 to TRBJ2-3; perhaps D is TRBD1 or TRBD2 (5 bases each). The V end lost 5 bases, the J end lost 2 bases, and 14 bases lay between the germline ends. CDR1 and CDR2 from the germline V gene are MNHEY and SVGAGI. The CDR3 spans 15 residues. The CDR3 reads CASSPERGITDTQYY. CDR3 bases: TGTGCCAGCAGTCCAGAGAGGGGCATCACAGATACGCAGTATTAT.

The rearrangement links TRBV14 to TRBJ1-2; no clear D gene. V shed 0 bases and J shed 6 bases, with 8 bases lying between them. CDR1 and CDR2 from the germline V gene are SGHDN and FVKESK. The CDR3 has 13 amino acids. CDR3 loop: CASSQEWPNGYTF. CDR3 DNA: TGTGCCAGCAGCCAAGAATGGCCGAATGGCTACACCTTC.

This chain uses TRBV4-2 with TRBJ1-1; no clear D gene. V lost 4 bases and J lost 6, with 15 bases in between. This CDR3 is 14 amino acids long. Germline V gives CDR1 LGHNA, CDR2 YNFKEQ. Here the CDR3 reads CASSPPVGFAEAFF. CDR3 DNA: TGTGCCAGCAGCCCCCCGGTTGGGTTCGCTGAAGCTTTCTTT.

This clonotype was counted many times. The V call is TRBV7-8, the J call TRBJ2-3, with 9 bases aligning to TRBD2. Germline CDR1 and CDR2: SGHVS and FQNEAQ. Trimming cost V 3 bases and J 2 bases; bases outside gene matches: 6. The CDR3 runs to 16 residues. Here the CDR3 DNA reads TGTGCCAGCAGCTTTCGAGCGGGGGGTCTCACAGATACGCAGTATTTT. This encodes CASSFRAGGLTDTQYF.

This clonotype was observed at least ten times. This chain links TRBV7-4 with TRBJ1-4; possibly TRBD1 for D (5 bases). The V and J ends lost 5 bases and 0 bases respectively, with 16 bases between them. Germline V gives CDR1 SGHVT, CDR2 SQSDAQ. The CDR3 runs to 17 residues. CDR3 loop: CASSTGTLQATNEKLFF. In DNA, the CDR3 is TGTGCCAGCAGCACCGGGACTTTACAAGCAACTAATGAAAAACTGTTTTTT. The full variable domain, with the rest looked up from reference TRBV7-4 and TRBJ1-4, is GAGVSQSPRYKVAKRGRDVALRCDSISGHVTLYWYRQTLGQGSEVLTYSQSDAQRDKSGRPSGRFSAERPERSVSTLKIQRTEQGDSAVYLCASSTGTLQATNEKLFFGSGTQLSVL.

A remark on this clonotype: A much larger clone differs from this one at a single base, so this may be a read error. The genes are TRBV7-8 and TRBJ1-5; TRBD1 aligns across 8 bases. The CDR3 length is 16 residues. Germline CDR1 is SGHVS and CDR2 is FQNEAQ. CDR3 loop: CANSLAGTGSNQPQHF. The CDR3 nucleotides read TGTGCCAACAGCTTAGCCGGGACAGGAAGCAATCAGCCCCAGCATTTT. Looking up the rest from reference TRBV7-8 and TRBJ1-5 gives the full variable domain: GAGVSQSPRYKVAKRGQDVALRCDPISGHVSLFWYQQALGQGPEFLTYFQNEAQLDKSGLPSDRFFAERPEGSVSTLKIQRTQQEDSAVYLCANSLAGTGSNQPQHFGDGTRLSIL.

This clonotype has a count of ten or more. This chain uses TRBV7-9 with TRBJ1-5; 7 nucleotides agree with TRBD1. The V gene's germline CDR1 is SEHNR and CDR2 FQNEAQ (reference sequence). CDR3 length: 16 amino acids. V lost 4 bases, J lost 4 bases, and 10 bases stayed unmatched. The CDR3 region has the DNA TGTGCCAGCAGCTACGTAGGGGGACAGATGAATCAGCCCCAGCATTTT. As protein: CASSYVGGQMNQPQHF.

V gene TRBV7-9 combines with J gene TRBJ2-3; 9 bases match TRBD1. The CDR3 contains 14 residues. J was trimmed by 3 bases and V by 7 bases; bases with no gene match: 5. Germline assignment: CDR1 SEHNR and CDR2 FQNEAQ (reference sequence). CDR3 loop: CASMGQGETDTQYF. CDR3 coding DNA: TGTGCCAGCATGGGACAGGGCGAGACAGATACGCAGTATTTT.